This TCR beta chain was captured in a study of CD8 T cells in Susac syndrome. V dropped 5 bases and J dropped 4; count of bases not matched to a gene: 5. This CDR3 region has 14 residues. Germline loops: CDR1 SGHVS, CDR2 FQNEAQ. The RNA input was roughly 0.45 to 1 ug, and it was reverse transcribed with random hexamers. TCR beta CDR3 was amplified by immunoSEQ covering 54 Vbeta and 13 Jbeta. Via MiXCR, TCRdb re-called the immunoSEQ multiplex PCR reads, giving one row per CDR3 protein. The table lists more than 130,000 distinct CDR3 sequences, around 94% of them singletons. This sequence was found in a human donor in good health. The chain uses TRBV7-8 and TRBJ2-7; 10 bases agree with TRBD1. Sequencing was done on a sample of CD8+ T cells from PBMCs. CDR3 DNA: TGTGCCAGCAGCGCTGACAGGGGGCGGTACGAGCAGTACTTC. It translates to CASSADRGRYEQYF.